This TCR beta chain was profiled in a study of blood T cell repertoires in COVID-19. Study summary: Sites in the United States, Italy and Spain provided acute and convalescent COVID-19 samples.

As to this clone: Other nucleotide sequences in the sample specify the same CDR3.

Repertoires were generated with immunoSEQ multiplex PCR, while TCRdb's copy carries only in-frame clones and drops some. The repertoire has 140,000 to 150,000 clones, 85% to 90% of them found once; the top ten carry approximately 2.8%. The germline V gene encodes CDR1 LGHDT and CDR2 YNNKEL (reference sequence). The CDR3 loop spans 11 amino acids. V shed 4 bases, J shed 7 bases, and the junction held 0 bases outside the gene matches. The V gene is TRBV3-1 (or the pseudogene TRBV3-2), the J gene TRBJ1-2, with TRBD1 matching over 7 bases. This sequence was found in a woman aged 60-70 years with active COVID-19. Sequences were obtained from peripheral blood. The CDR3: CASSPGGGYTF. The CDR3 coding sequence is TGTGCCAGCAGCCCAGGGGGTGGCTACACCTTC.